This note documents a single T cell receptor (beta chain) sequence. The sample originates from a study of blood T cell repertoires in COVID-19. CDR3 length: 16 residues. Germline CDR1 is MDHEN and CDR2 is SYDVKM. V trimming: 2 bases; J trimming: 6 bases; junction bases outside the gene matches: 10. Libraries were prepared by immunoSEQ multiplex PCR; TCRdb keeps only in-frame clonotypes and omits some of them. The sample lists 380,000 or so clones, 89% occurring once. The sequenced sample was peripheral blood. This receptor was obtained from a man between 40 and 49 years old with acute or convalescent COVID-19. V and J are TRBV28 and TRBJ1-5; 7 nucleotides line up with TRBD1. CDR3 nucleotides: TGTGCCAGCAGTTTACGGCAGGGGGTAGAAAGTCAGCCCCAGCATTTT. Translation: CASSLRQGVESQPQHF.